These 8 T cell receptor beta chains were all obtained from the same sample, sequenced in a study of blood T cell repertoires in COVID-19 (dated by TCRdb to 2019 to 2021). The library was made by the immunoSEQ multiplex PCR assay. As stored in TCRdb, this immuneACCESS dataset retains in-frame rearrangements with V and J assigned. A fraction of the clones does not appear; measured against another copy, unresolved V genes explain less than half of the discrepancy, and the remainder lacks a known reason. The sample records some 390,000 clones, approximately 90% of which are singletons. The ten top clones hold about 1.6% of the sample. Sequencing was performed on peripheral blood. These receptors were obtained from a woman in her thirties or forties with COVID-19, enrolled during active disease.

The sample holds many counts of this clone. This chain links TRBV7-9 with TRBJ1-6, with D possibly being TRBD1 (5 bases). CDR3 size: 14 residues. Germline loops: CDR1 SEHNR, CDR2 FQNEAQ (reference sequence). Trimming stripped 3 bases from V and 9 bases from J, with 12 bases between. The CDR3 DNA follows: TGTGCCAGCAGCTTGGGAGGGGCTGGTTCACCCCTCCACTTT. Encoded protein: CASSLGGAGSPLHF. Full variable domain (rest looked up from reference TRBV7-9 and TRBJ1-6): DTGVSQNPRHKITKRGQNVTFRCDPISEHNRLYWYRQTLGQGPEFLTYFQNEAQLEKSRLLSDRFSAERPKGSFSTLEIQRTEQGDSAMYLCASSLGGAGSPLHFGNGTRLTVT.

The chain joins TRBV30 to TRBJ2-2; 9 bases line up with TRBD1. V dropped 3 bases and J dropped 13; count of bases not matched to a gene: 9. CDR1 and CDR2 (germline): GTSNPN, SVGIG (reference sequence). The CDR3 is made up of 13 amino acids. The CDR3 spells CAWSLTGGVGLFF. CDR3 sequence (DNA): TGTGCCTGGAGCCTGACAGGGGGAGTGGGGCTGTTTTTT.

The chain couples TRBV6-6 to TRBJ2-7; D is perhaps TRBD1 (5 bases). Trimming took 4 bases from V and 2 from J, leaving 15 bases between them. The CDR3 consists of 15 residues. Germline V gene sequence: CDR1 MNHNY, CDR2 SVGAGI (reference sequence). The CDR3 region is CASSSLGHLAYEQYF. CDR3 DNA: TGTGCCAGCAGTTCCCTAGGACACCTCGCCTACGAGCAGTACTTC.

This clone was seen just once. The rearrangement joins TRBV6-5 to TRBJ1-4; 11 positions agree with TRBD1. The CDR3 covers 13 residues. Looked up from germline, CDR1 is MNHEY and CDR2 is SVGAGI. With 8 bases clipped from V and 8 bases from J, the junction kept 4 bases outside the gene matches. The CDR3 DNA follows: TGTGCCAGCCGGACAGGGGGCATAGAAAAACTGTTTTTT. Amino acid sequence: CASRTGGIEKLFF.

V and J are TRBV27 and TRBJ1-1; TRBD1 aligns across 7 bases. CDR3 length: 14 amino acids. The germline V gene has CDR1 MNHEY and CDR2 SMNVEV (reference sequence). Trimming at V came to 5 bases and at J to 7 bases, leaving 10 bases not matched to a gene. CDR3 DNA: TGTGCCAGCAGTGCCTTCAGGGGGTATGATGAAGCTTTCTTT. Translated: CASSAFRGYDEAFF.

This rearrangement joins TRBV10-3 to TRBJ2-5; possibly TRBD1 for D (6 bases). V shed 0 bases and J shed 4 bases, with 9 bases lying between them. Germline V gene lookup returns CDR1 ENHRY and CDR2 SYGVKD. This CDR3 contains 14 residues. The CDR3 reads CAISESQGRETQYF. CDR3 in DNA: TGTGCCATCAGTGAGTCACAGGGCCGAGAGACCCAGTACTTC.

J is TRBJ2-3 and V is TRBV10-3, with TRBD1 as a possible D gene (6 bases). Trimming left V 2 bases short and J 0 bases short, with 12 bases between. This CDR3 is built from 16 residues. CDR1 is ENHRY, CDR2 SYGVKD, per germline. The CDR3 here is CAISEDDRPSTDTQYF. The CDR3 DNA sequence: TGTGCCATCAGTGAGGACGACAGGCCCAGCACAGATACGCAGTATTTT.

The V and J genes are TRBV7-2 and TRBJ1-1; D not resolved. The CDR3 is 14 residues long. The ends were cut back, 8 bases at V and 1 base at J, with 14 bases in the middle. Germline-derived CDR1 and CDR2 are SGHTA and FQGNSA. CDR3 amino acids: CASAARRENTEAFF. The CDR3 DNA is TGTGCCAGCGCCGCCAGGCGGGAGAACACTGAAGCTTTCTTT.